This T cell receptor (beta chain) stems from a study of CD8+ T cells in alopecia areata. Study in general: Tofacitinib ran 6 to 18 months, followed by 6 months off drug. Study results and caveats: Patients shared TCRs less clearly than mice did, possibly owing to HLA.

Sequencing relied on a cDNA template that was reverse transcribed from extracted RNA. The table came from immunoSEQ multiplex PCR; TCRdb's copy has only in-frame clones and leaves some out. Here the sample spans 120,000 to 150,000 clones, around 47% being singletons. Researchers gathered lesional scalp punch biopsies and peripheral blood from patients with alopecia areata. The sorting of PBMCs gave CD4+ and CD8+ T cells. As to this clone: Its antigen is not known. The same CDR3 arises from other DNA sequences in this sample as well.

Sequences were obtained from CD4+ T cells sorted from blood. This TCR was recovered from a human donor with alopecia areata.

DNA for the CDR3: TGCGCCAGCAGCCCCACAGGGGATCAGCCCCAGCATTTT. This encodes CASSPTGDQPQHF. The gene calls are TRBV5-1 and TRBJ1-5, with 7 nucleotides matching TRBD1. Germline V gene lookup returns CDR1 SGHRS and CDR2 YFSETQ. V was pared by 4 bases and J by 5 bases, with 3 bases of the junction left unmatched. This CDR3 is built from 13 residues.